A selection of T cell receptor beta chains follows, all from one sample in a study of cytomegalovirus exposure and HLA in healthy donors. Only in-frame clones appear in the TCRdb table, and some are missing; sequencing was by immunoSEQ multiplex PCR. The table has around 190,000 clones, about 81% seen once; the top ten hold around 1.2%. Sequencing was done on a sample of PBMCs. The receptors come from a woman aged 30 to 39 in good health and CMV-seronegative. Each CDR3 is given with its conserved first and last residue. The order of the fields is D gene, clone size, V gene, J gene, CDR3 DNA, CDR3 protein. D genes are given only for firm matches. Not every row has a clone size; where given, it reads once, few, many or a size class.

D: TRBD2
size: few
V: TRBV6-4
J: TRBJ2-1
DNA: TGTGCCAGCAGTGAAGGGCTAGCGGGGGATAATGAGCAGTTCTTC
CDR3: CASSEGLAGDNEQFF

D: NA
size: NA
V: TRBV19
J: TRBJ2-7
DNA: TGTGCCAGTAGTATAGGGGGCTACCGCTACGAGCAGTACTTC
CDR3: CASSIGGYRYEQYF

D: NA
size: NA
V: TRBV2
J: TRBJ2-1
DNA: TGTGCCAGCAGTGAATGGTCCGGTGAGCAGTTCTTC
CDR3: CASSEWSGEQFF

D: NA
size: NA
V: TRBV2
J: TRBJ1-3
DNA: TGTGCCAGCAGAGCCTCTGGAAACACCATATATTTT
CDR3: CASRASGNTIYF

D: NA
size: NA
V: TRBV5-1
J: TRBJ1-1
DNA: TGCGCCAGCAGCTTGGATGGAGCAATGAACACTGAAGCTTTCTTT
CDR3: CASSLDGAMNTEAFF

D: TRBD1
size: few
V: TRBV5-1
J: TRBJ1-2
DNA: TGCGCCAGCAGCTTCCTGACAGGGGGCTATGGCTACACCTTC
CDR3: CASSFLTGGYGYTF

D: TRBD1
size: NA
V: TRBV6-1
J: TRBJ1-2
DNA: TGTGCCGGAAAACAGGGGGGAGCTAACTATGGCTACACCTTC
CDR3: CAGKQGGANYGYTF

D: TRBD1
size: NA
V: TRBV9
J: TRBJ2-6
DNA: TGTGCCAGCAGCGCCCGGGACAGGAGCCTCTCTGGGGCCAACGTCCTGACTTTC
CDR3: CASSARDRSLSGANVLTF

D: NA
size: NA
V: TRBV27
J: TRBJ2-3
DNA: TGTGCCAGCAGTTCAATACGTACCGGGGATACGCAGTATTTT
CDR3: CASSSIRTGDTQYF

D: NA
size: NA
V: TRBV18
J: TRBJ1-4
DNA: TGTGCCAGCTCACCGGGTGGTACAGGTGAAAAACTGTTTTTT
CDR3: CASSPGGTGEKLFF

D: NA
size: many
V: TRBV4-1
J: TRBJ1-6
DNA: TGCGCCAGCGCCACGGTGGATTCACCCCTCCACTTT
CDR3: CASATVDSPLHF

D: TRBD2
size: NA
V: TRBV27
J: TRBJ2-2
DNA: TGTGCCAGCATTAGCAGCGGGAGTCACACCGGGGAGCTGTTTTTT
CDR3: CASISSGSHTGELFF

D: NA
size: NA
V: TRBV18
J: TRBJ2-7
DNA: TGTGCCAGCTCAGGGTTCGGGGGGCCCCGCGCGAGAGAGCAGTACTTC
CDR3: CASSGFGGPRAREQYF

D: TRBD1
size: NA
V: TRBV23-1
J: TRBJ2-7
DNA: TGCGCCAGCAAGGGACAGGGAGGTTGCGACGAGCAGTACTTC
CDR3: CASKGQGGCDEQYF

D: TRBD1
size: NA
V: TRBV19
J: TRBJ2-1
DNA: TGTGCCAGTATAGGGCAGGGGGTTGACAATGAGCAGTTCTTC
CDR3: CASIGQGVDNEQFF

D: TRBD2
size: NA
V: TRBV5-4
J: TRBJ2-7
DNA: TGTGCCAGCAGCTTGGGCATTAGCGGGGCCTACGAGCAGTACTTC
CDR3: CASSLGISGAYEQYF

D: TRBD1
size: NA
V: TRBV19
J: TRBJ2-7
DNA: TGTGCCAGTAGTACCCACCGGGACAGAGGATACTACGAGCAGTACTTC
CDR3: CASSTHRDRGYYEQYF

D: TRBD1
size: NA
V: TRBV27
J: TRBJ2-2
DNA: TGTGCCAGCGGGGACAGGGGACACACCGGGGAGCTGTTTTTT
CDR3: CASGDRGHTGELFF

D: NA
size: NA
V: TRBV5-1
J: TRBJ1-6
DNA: TGCGCCAGCAGCTTGGCCATGGAGGGGAGGAATTCACCCCTCCACTTT
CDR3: CASSLAMEGRNSPLHF

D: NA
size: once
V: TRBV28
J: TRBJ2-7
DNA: TGTGCCAGCAGCCCAATCGGGACTTCTAGCTCCTACGAGCAGTACTTC
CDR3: CASSPIGTSSSYEQYF

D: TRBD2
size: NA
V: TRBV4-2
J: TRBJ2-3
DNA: TGTGCCAGCAGCCCGACTAGCGTGAGCACAGATACGCAGTATTTT
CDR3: CASSPTSVSTDTQYF

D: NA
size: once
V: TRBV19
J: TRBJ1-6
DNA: TGTGCCAGTAGTTTCCGACAGAATTCACCCCTCCACTTT
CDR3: CASSFRQNSPLHF

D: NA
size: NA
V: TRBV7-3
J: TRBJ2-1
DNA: TGTGCCAGCAGCTTAAACTTTAGGGGTCTGGGCAATGAGCAGTTCTTC
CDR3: CASSLNFRGLGNEQFF

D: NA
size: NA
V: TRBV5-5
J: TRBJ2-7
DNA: TGTGCCAGCAGCTTGGGGACCAGGGAGGTCGGGCAGTACTTC
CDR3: CASSLGTREVGQYF

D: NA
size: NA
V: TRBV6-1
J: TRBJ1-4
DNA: TGTGCCAGCAGTTTTGACAGAAATGAAAAACTGTTTTTT
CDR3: CASSFDRNEKLFF

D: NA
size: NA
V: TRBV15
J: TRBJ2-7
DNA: TGTGCCACCAGCCCATACAGGGGCGGGAACGAGCAGTACTTC
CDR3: CATSPYRGGNEQYF

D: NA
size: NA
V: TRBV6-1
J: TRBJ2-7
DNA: TGTGCCAGCAGCAGACAGATATCCTACGAGCAGTACTTC
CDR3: CASSRQISYEQYF

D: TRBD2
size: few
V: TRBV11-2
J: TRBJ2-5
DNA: TGTGCCAGCAGCTTAGCTAGCGGCCAAGAGACCCAGTACTTC
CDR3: CASSLASGQETQYF

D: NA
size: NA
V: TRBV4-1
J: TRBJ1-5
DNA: TGCGCCAGCAGCCAACCCACCCGGGGGGCAAATCAGCCCCAGCATTTT
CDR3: CASSQPTRGANQPQHF

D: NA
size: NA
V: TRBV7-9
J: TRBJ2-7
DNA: TGTGCCAGCACAGGGGAGTCCTACGAGCAGTACTTC
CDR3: CASTGESYEQYF

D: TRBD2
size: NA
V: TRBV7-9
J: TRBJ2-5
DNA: TGTGCCAGCAGCTCCGGACTAGCCTCTAAGGAGGAGACCCAGTACTTC
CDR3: CASSSGLASKEETQYF

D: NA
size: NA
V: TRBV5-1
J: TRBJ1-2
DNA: TGCGCCAGCAGGCCCTTCCCCGGTGGAGACTATGGCTACACCTTC
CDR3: CASRPFPGGDYGYTF

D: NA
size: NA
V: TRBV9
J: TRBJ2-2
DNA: TGTGCCAGCAGCGTAGGTCAGTCAAACACCGGGGAGCTGTTTTTT
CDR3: CASSVGQSNTGELFF

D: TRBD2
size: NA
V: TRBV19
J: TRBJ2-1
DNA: TGTGCCAGTAGTATTGGGAGCGGGAGTGGTGAGCAGTTCTTC
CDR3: CASSIGSGSGEQFF

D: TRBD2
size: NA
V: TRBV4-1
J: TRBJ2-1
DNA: TGCGCCAGCAGCCGCGGACTAGCGGGGGTTAGCTCCTACAATGAGCAGTTCTTC
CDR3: CASSRGLAGVSSYNEQFF

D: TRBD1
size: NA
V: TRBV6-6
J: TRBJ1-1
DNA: TGTGCCAGCAGTTATAGACAGGGTGAAGCTTTCTTT
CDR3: CASSYRQGEAFF

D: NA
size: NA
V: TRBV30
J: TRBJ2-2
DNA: TGTGCCTGGAGTCTGTTGTTTGTGACCGGGGAGCTGTTTTTT
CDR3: CAWSLLFVTGELFF

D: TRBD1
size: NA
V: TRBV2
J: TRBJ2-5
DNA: TGTGCCAGCAGTAGGACAGGAGTCAGGGGGGAGACCCAGTACTTC
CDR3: CASSRTGVRGETQYF

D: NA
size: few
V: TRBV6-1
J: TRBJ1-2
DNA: TGTGCCAGCAGCTACGAACCTAACTATGGCTACACCTTC
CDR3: CASSYEPNYGYTF

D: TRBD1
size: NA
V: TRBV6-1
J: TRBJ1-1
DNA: TGTGCCAGCAGTGAAGCGATGGGACAGAGAGGTACTGAAGCTTTCTTT
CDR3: CASSEAMGQRGTEAFF

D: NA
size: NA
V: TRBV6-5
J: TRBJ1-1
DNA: TGTGCCAGCAGTCCCTATCGGGACACTGAAGCTTTCTTT
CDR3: CASSPYRDTEAFF

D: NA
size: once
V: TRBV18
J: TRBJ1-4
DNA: TGTGCCAGCTCACCAGGTCGGGAGAATGAAAAACTGTTTTTT
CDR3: CASSPGRENEKLFF

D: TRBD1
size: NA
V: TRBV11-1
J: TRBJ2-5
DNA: TGTGCCAGCAGAGGATTTACCGGGACAGAGAAAGAGACCCAGTACTTC
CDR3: CASRGFTGTEKETQYF

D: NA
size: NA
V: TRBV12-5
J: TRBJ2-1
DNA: TGTGCTAGTGGTTCATTACAGGGCGCTCGTTATACTGAGCAGTTCTTC
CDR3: CASGSLQGARYTEQFF

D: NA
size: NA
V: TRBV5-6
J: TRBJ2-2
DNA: TGTGCCAGCAGCCCAGGAACGAACACCGGGGAGCTGTTTTTT
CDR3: CASSPGTNTGELFF

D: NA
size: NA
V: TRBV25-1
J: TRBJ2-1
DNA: TGTGCCAGCTCGCGGCGGCCGAGCTCCTACAATGAGCAGTTCTTC
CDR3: CASSRRPSSYNEQFF

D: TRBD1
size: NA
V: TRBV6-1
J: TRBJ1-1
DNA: TGTGCCAGCAGTGACCCTGACAGGGGGAACACTGAAGCTTTCTTT
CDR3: CASSDPDRGNTEAFF

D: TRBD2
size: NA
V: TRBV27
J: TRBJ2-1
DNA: TGCGAAGAAGGGACTAGCGATGCCGATGAGCAGTTCTTC
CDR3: CEEGTSDADEQFF

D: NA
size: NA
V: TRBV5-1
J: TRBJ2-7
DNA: TGCGCCAGCAGAACCGGGACATACTCCTACGAGCAGTACTTC
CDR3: CASRTGTYSYEQYF

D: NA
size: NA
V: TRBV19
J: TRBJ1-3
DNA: TGTGCCAGTCAACAGGGTCCTGGAAACACCATATATTTT
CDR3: CASQQGPGNTIYF

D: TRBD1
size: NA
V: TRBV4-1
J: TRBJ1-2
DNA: TGCGCCAGCAGCCAAGAGGGGACAGGGGGCGACTATGGCTACACCTTC
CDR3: CASSQEGTGGDYGYTF

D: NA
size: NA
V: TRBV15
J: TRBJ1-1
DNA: TGTGCCACCAGCGGCCGAGCGCACACTGAAGCTTTCTTT
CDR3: CATSGRAHTEAFF

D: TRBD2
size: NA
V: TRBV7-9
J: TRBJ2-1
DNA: TGTGCCAGCAGCCCTAGCGGCCCCGGGACCCTCTCCTACAATGAGCAGTTCTTC
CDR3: CASSPSGPGTLSYNEQFF